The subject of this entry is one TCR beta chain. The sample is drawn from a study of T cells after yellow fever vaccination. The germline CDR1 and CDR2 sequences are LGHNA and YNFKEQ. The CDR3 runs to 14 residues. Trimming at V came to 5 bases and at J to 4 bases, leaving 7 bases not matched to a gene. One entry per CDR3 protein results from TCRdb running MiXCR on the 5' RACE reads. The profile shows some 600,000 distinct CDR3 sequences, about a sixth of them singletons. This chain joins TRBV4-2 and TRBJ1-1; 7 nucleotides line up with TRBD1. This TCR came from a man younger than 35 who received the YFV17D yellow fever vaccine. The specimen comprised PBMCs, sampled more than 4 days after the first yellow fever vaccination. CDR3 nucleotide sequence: TGTGCCAGCAGCAGACAGGGTATGATCACTGAAGCTTTCTTT. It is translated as CASSRQGMITEAFF.